The 25 T cell receptor beta chains reported below all come from one sample, sequenced in a study of blood T cell repertoires in COVID-19. The method was immunoSEQ multiplex PCR; TCRdb's version includes in-frame clones alone and lacks a portion of them. Of about 200,000 clones in the sample, around four fifths were seen once. Sequenced: peripheral blood. The receptors were sampled from a man between 60 and 70 years old with COVID-19, enrolled during active disease.

The chain joins TRBV6-1 to TRBJ2-7, with 9 bases fitting TRBD2. Germline values: CDR1 MNHNS, CDR2 SASEGT. V shed 4 bases, J shed 7 bases, and the junction held 5 bases outside the gene matches. The CDR3 has 13 amino acids. The CDR3 is CASSAGTSPEQYF. The CDR3 DNA sequence: TGTGCCAGCAGTGCCGGGACTAGCCCTGAGCAGTACTTC.

The rearrangement uses TRBV10-3 and TRBJ2-2, with 9 bases lining up with TRBD2. CDR1 and CDR2 (germline): ENHRY, SYGVKD. CDR3 size: 16 residues. V was clipped by 3 bases and J by 5 bases; unmatched bases: 7. CDR3 protein: CAISDSIAGVTGELFF. CDR3 nucleotide sequence: TGTGCCATCAGTGATTCGATAGCGGGAGTTACCGGGGAGCTGTTTTTT.

V gene TRBV27 combines with J gene TRBJ1-2; the match to TRBD1 covers 7 bases. Trimming cost V 6 bases and J 4 bases; bases outside gene matches: 11. CDR3 length equals 15 residues. The germline gives CDR1 MNHEY, CDR2 SMNVEV (reference sequence). In nucleotides, the CDR3 is TGTGCCAGCAGACTGAACAGGGGTTCGGTCTATGGCTACACCTTC. Protein: CASRLNRGSVYGYTF.

The V call is TRBV24-1, the J call TRBJ2-3; D possibly corresponds to TRBD2 (6 bases). The ends were cut back, 3 bases at V and 3 bases at J, with 15 bases in the middle. The CDR3 consists of 16 residues. In germline, CDR1 is KGHDR, CDR2 SFDVKD. DNA for the CDR3: TGTGCCACCAGTGATGGCGGGAATGATATTACAGATACGCAGTATTTT. Encoded protein: CATSDGGNDITDTQYF.

V usage is TRBV4-3 and J usage is TRBJ1-5; no firm D call. Trimming cost V 0 bases and J 0 bases, with 9 bases left between them. The CDR3 is 16 amino acids. Germline loops: CDR1 LGHNA, CDR2 YSLEER. The CDR3 region is CASSQDLRVSNQPQHF. CDR3 coding DNA: TGCGCCAGCAGCCAAGATCTAAGAGTTAGCAATCAGCCCCAGCATTTT.

This clone was observed a few times. V and J are TRBV29-1 and TRBJ1-2; D unresolved. The CDR3 sequence is 11 residues long. Germline-derived CDR1 and CDR2 are SQVTM and ANQGSEA. The V and J ends lost 4 bases and 14 bases respectively, with 17 bases between them. The CDR3 region has the DNA TGCAGCGTTGGGGGAGACACCAAGGTAACCTTC. This sequence encodes CSVGGDTKVTF.

The chain links TRBV12-3 or TRBV12-4 to TRBJ1-2; 10 bases map to TRBD1. The V segment lost 5 bases and the J segment 7 bases; nucleotides outside the gene matches: 4. The CDR3 is 13 amino acids. For the CDR3, the DNA is TGTGCCAGCAGTCGACAGGGGGCCGGTGGCTACACCTTC. Translation gives CASSRQGAGGYTF.

This clone was observed a single time. The chain carries TRBV4-3 and TRBJ1-6, with 12 bases aligning to TRBD1. The V gene end was trimmed by 0 bases and the J gene end by 14 bases; junction bases not matched to a gene: 17. CDR1 is LGHNA and CDR2 is YSLEER in the germline V gene. The CDR3 covers 19 residues. The CDR3 reads CASSQDSMQLPGQGASLHF. The CDR3 bases are TGCGCCAGCAGCCAAGATTCTATGCAACTCCCGGGACAGGGGGCTTCCCTCCACTTT.

The rearrangement joins TRBV2 to TRBJ1-5, with D maybe TRBD1 (6 bases). V lost 7 bases and J lost 6, with 13 bases in between. CDR1 SNHLY and CDR2 FYNNEI come from the germline V gene. The CDR3 loop spans 13 amino acids. The CDR3 region has the DNA TGTGCCAGCACACAGGGAACGAGTCAGCCCCAGCATTTT. Translated, it gives CASTQGTSQPQHF.

V and J are TRBV7-3 and TRBJ1-1; D call uncertain. Germline values: CDR1 SGHTA, CDR2 FQGTGA. The CDR3 consists of 15 residues. The V gene lost 5 bases and the J gene lost 0 bases, with 13 bases spanning the gap. The CDR3 region has the DNA TGTGCCAGCAGCCAAAGTGGAGGCATGAACACTGAAGCTTTCTTT. This codes for CASSQSGGMNTEAFF. The complete variable domain, with remaining parts taken from reference TRBV7-3 and TRBJ1-1, reads GAGVSQTPSNKVTEKGKYVELRCDPISGHTALYWYRQSLGQGPEFLIYFQGTGAADDSGLPNDRFFAVRPEGSVSTLKIQRTERGDSAVYLCASSQSGGMNTEAFFGQGTRLTVV.

This clone was recorded a few times. This chain's CDR3 is CASSLTGLELVGYTF. CDR3 sequence (DNA): TGTGCCAGCAGTTTAACAGGCCTTGAGTTAGTTGGCTACACCTTC. This chain uses TRBV27 with TRBJ1-2; a possible D gene is TRBD1 (5 bases). The CDR3 runs to 15 residues. Looked up from germline, CDR1 is MNHEY and CDR2 is SMNVEV (reference sequence). The V and J ends lost 2 bases and 7 bases respectively, with 17 bases between them.

This clone is a singleton in its sample. The V gene is TRBV9, the J gene TRBJ1-3; TRBD1 is a possible D gene (6 bases). Trimming cost V 1 base and J 2 bases, with 10 bases left between them. Germline CDR1 SGDLS, CDR2 YYNGEE. This CDR3 is 15 amino acids long. CDR3 sequence (DNA): TGTGCCAGCAGCGTACCCGGGACACCTGGAAACACCATATATTTT. It encodes CASSVPGTPGNTIYF. Full variable domain (outside the CDR3, taken from reference TRBV9 and TRBJ1-3): DSGVTQTPKHLITATGQRVTLRCSPRSGDLSVYWYQQSLDQGLQFLIQYYNGEERAKGNILERFSAQQFPDLHSELNLSSLELGDSALYFCASSVPGTPGNTIYFGEGSWLTVV.

The V call is TRBV4-2, the J call TRBJ1-3, with a tentative D call TRBD1 (5 bases). The CDR3 is made up of 15 amino acids. CDR1 is LGHNA, CDR2 YNFKEQ, per germline. Trimming removed 1 base from V and 4 bases from J, with 11 bases in between. The CDR3 DNA is TGTGCCAGCAGCCAAGGGGGCACTCCCGGAAACACCATATATTTT. Translating it yields CASSQGGTPGNTIYF.

The V gene is TRBV6-5, the J gene TRBJ1-5, with 12 bases fitting TRBD1. J was trimmed by 6 bases and V by 8 bases; bases with no gene match: 5. The CDR3 spans 14 residues. Germline V gene sequence: CDR1 MNHEY, CDR2 SVGAGI. The CDR3 sequence: CASAGQGARQPQHF. The CDR3 bases are TGTGCCAGCGCGGGACAGGGGGCGCGTCAGCCCCAGCATTTT.

To note about this clone: This sample also contains other DNA sequences that code for the same CDR3. The rearrangement joins TRBV6-2 or TRBV6-3 to TRBJ2-1, with 8 positions matching TRBD1. The germline V gene encodes CDR1 MNHEY and CDR2 SVGEGT. Trimming cost V 6 bases and J 4 bases; bases outside gene matches: 8. The CDR3 has 15 residues. For the CDR3, the DNA is TGTGCCAGCAGCCTCAGGCAGGGGGCGTACAATGAGCAGTTCTTC. Protein: CASSLRQGAYNEQFF.

V and J are TRBV28 and TRBJ2-2, with TRBD2 matching over 8 bases. Germline V gene sequence: CDR1 MDHEN, CDR2 SYDVKM. This CDR3 comprises 15 residues. The ends lost 3 bases at V and 4 bases at J; junction bases unmatched: 4. CDR3 in DNA: TGTGCCAGCAGTTTGACTAGCGAGGGCACCGGGGAGCTGTTTTTT. Translated: CASSLTSEGTGELFF.

The chain uses TRBV28 and TRBJ2-1; possibly TRBD2 for D (6 bases). V was shortened by 5 bases and J by 0 bases, with 14 bases between the two germline ends. The CDR3 covers 16 residues. Germline V CDR1 and CDR2: MDHEN, SYDVKM. The CDR3 DNA reads as TGTGCCAGCAGTATTAGCGGATTTAGCTCCTACAATGAGCAGTTCTTC. As protein: CASSISGFSSYNEQFF.

The rearrangement uses TRBV19 and TRBJ1-1, with a tentative D call TRBD1 (5 bases). V lost 7 bases and J lost 10, with 13 bases in between. The germline V gene has CDR1 LNHDA and CDR2 SQIVND (reference sequence). The CDR3 sequence is 11 residues long. CDR3 bases: TGTGCCAGTATACATCGACAGAGAGCTTTCTTT. This gives the protein CASIHRQRAFF.

This clone turned up a few times. The CDR3 region is CASSSRPPLGEQFF. Here the CDR3 DNA reads TGTGCCAGCAGTTCTAGACCCCCGCTTGGTGAGCAGTTCTTC. The chain recombines TRBV2 with TRBJ2-1; D gene ambiguous. The germline V gene encodes CDR1 SNHLY and CDR2 FYNNEI. Between the trimmed V and J ends, which lost 5 bases and 9 bases, there was a span of 17 bases. The CDR3 is made up of 14 amino acids.

The chain employs TRBV19 and TRBJ2-2; TRBD2 matches 7 bases. The germline V gene encodes CDR1 LNHDA and CDR2 SQIVND (reference sequence). This CDR3 is built from 17 residues. With 5 bases clipped from V and 3 bases from J, the junction kept 12 bases outside the gene matches. In DNA form, the CDR3 reads TGTGCCAGTAGTCAATCGGGGGGAAGTATTTACACCGGGGAGCTGTTTTTT. Its translation: CASSQSGGSIYTGELFF.

The chain combines TRBV7-9 with TRBJ1-2; a possible D gene is TRBD1 (5 bases). The ends were cut back, 0 bases at V and 8 bases at J, with 13 bases in the middle. CDR1 and CDR2 (germline): SEHNR, FQNEAQ (reference sequence). This CDR3 has 14 amino acids. This CDR3 reads CASSLAEGADGYTF. For the CDR3, the DNA is TGTGCCAGCAGCTTAGCGGAAGGGGCGGACGGCTACACCTTC.

This rearrangement joins TRBV27 to TRBJ1-1, with TRBD1 identical over 9 bases. CDR3 length equals 14 residues. Germline CDR1 MNHEY, CDR2 SMNVEV (reference sequence). J was trimmed by 2 bases and V by 5 bases; bases with no gene match: 3. CDR3 sequence: CASSIQGANTEAFF. CDR3 nucleotide sequence: TGTGCCAGCAGTATACAGGGGGCCAACACTGAAGCTTTCTTT.

This clone was picked up a small number of times. The J gene is TRBJ2-7, the V gene TRBV3-1 (or the pseudogene TRBV3-2); a possible D gene is TRBD2 (5 bases). The CDR3 sequence is 13 residues long. Germline V gene data show CDR1 as LGHDT and CDR2 as YNNKEL (reference sequence). V lost 0 bases and J lost 3, with 6 bases in between. The CDR3 is CASSQERDYEQYF. In DNA form, the CDR3 reads TGTGCCAGCAGCCAAGAACGGGACTACGAGCAGTACTTC.

CDR3 in DNA: TGTGCCAGCAGCTCACAGGGGGTCACTGAAGCTTTCTTT. Amino acids: CASSSQGVTEAFF. The J gene is TRBJ1-1, the V gene TRBV13, with 8 bases fitting TRBD1. Unmatched junction bases numbered 2, after V lost 4 bases and J lost 4 bases. The germline V gene has CDR1 PRHDT and CDR2 FYEKMQ (reference sequence). This CDR3 comprises 13 residues.

The V and J genes are TRBV3-1 (or the pseudogene TRBV3-2) and TRBJ1-4, with D possibly being TRBD1 (5 bases). This CDR3 contains 16 residues. The germline V gene has CDR1 LGHDT and CDR2 YNNKEL (reference sequence). Trimming left V 1 base short and J 2 bases short, with 11 bases between. The CDR3 region is CASSQASSGTNEKLFF. DNA for the CDR3: TGTGCCAGCAGCCAAGCCTCCTCAGGGACTAATGAAAAACTGTTTTTT.